The 16 T cell receptor beta chains below were found in one sample sequenced in a study of blood T cell repertoires in COVID-19. Measured with immunoSEQ multiplex PCR; TCRdb has only the in-frame clones, and not every one. The data contain 75,000 to 100,000 clones, more than 75% of them singletons. Sequencing was carried out using peripheral blood. The receptors originated from a human donor in a cohort sampled during active COVID-19.

The chain links TRBV7-3 to TRBJ2-7, with TRBD2 as a possible D gene (6 bases). This CDR3 is 14 amino acids long. The germline V and J ends were trimmed by 5 bases and 5 bases, with 16 bases remaining between them. Germline V lookup: CDR1 SGHTA, CDR2 FQGTGA. CDR3 amino acids: CASSRTPGVDEQYF. The CDR3 bases are TGTGCCAGCAGCCGAACCCCGGGGGTCGACGAGCAGTACTTC.

The chain uses TRBV7-6 and TRBJ1-2; D is unclear. From germline, CDR1 is SGHVS and CDR2 FNYEAQ. Trimming removed 2 bases at V and 0 bases at J, with 13 bases between. The CDR3 contains 16 residues. CDR3 region: CASSLTADSPNYGYTF. In DNA form, the CDR3 reads TGTGCCAGCAGCTTAACGGCGGACTCTCCTAACTATGGCTACACCTTC.

V usage is TRBV14 and J usage is TRBJ2-5; the match to TRBD2 covers 9 bases. Per the germline V gene, CDR1 is SGHDN and CDR2 is FVKESK. The CDR3 sequence is 17 residues long. V was clipped by 0 bases and J by 4 bases; unmatched bases: 9. The CDR3 loop is CASSQDLGTSYRETQYF. CDR3 nucleotides: TGTGCCAGCAGCCAAGATCTGGGGACTAGCTATCGAGAGACCCAGTACTTC.

The rearrangement links TRBV19 to TRBJ1-2; 10 bases map to TRBD1. The V gene end was trimmed by 8 bases and the J gene end by 4 bases; junction bases not matched to a gene: 4. The germline V gene encodes CDR1 LNHDA and CDR2 SQIVND (reference sequence). The CDR3 contains 13 residues. CDR3 nucleotide sequence: TGTGCCAGTTGGGACAGGGGCGCCTATGGCTACACCTTC. The encoded protein is CASWDRGAYGYTF.

The chain couples TRBV29-1 to TRBJ1-5; 8 bases fit TRBD1. This CDR3 spans 14 amino acids. From germline, CDR1 is SQVTM and CDR2 ANQGSEA. Trimming cost V 5 bases and J 5 bases; bases outside gene matches: 8. The CDR3 nucleotides are TGCAGCGTTCTTGACAGGGGAGGGGATCAGCCCCAGCATTTT. Protein product: CSVLDRGGDQPQHF.

The CDR3 here is CASNLRDRGRGGEQYF. The CDR3 DNA follows: TGCGCCAGCAATCTCCGGGACAGGGGGCGAGGGGGCGAGCAGTACTTC. V is TRBV10-2 and J is TRBJ2-7; 12 nucleotides match TRBD1. The V gene's germline CDR1 is WSHSY and CDR2 SAAADI. The length of the CDR3 is 16 residues. With V trimmed by 7 bases and J by 6 bases, 13 bases remained unmatched.

The chain is built from TRBV6-5 and TRBJ1-2; the D is unclear. The CDR3 has 15 residues. Germline V lookup: CDR1 MNHEY, CDR2 SVGAGI. V was trimmed by 6 bases and J by 6 bases, leaving 20 bases between them. The CDR3 nucleotides read TGTGCCAGCAGGTTCATCCCCCCCGCCACAGATGGCTACACCTTC. Its translation: CASRFIPPATDGYTF.

The chain has TRBV12-3 or TRBV12-4 and TRBJ2-7, with D uncertain. This CDR3 is 11 amino acids long. V lost 6 bases, J lost 6 bases, and 9 bases lay in between. The CDR3 DNA follows: TGTGCCAGCAGCCTTATCGGCGAGCAGTACTTC. It yields the protein CASSLIGEQYF.

The chain couples TRBV2 to TRBJ2-2; TRBD2 is a possible D gene (6 bases). The V gene's germline CDR1 is SNHLY and CDR2 FYNNEI. This CDR3 has 15 amino acids. With 4 bases removed from V and 2 bases from J, the gap between germline ends came to 11 bases. The CDR3 spells CASSGDLINTGELFF. In DNA, the CDR3 is TGTGCCAGCAGTGGGGACTTAATTAACACCGGGGAGCTGTTTTTT.

The rearrangement links TRBV7-6 to TRBJ1-3; possibly TRBD1 for D (6 bases). Germline CDR1 reads SGHVS; CDR2 reads FNYEAQ. V was clipped by 2 bases and J by 0 bases, with 14 bases between them. The length of the CDR3 is 17 residues. CDR3 region: CASSLLGGESSGNTIYF. The CDR3 coding sequence is TGTGCCAGCAGCTTATTAGGGGGGGAGAGCTCTGGAAACACCATATATTTT. The entire variable domain, with the rest obtained from reference TRBV7-6 and TRBJ1-3, is as follows: GAGVSQSPRYKVTKRGQDVALRCDPISGHVSLYWYRQALGQGPEFLTYFNYEAQQDKSGLPNDRFSAERPEGSISTLTIQRTEQRDSAMYRCASSLLGGESSGNTIYFGEGSWLTVV.

V gene TRBV6-6 combines with J gene TRBJ1-2, with TRBD1 as a possible D gene (5 bases). The germline V gene has CDR1 MNHNY and CDR2 SVGAGI (reference sequence). V gave up 7 bases and J gave up 4 bases, with 16 bases separating them. The CDR3 covers 14 residues. The DNA for the CDR3 is TGTGCCAGCATCCCCCCGGGGGGAAGCTATGGCTACACCTTC. It is translated as CASIPPGGSYGYTF.

There are a few counts of this clone. The rearrangement joins TRBV19 to TRBJ1-2; the D is unclear. In germline, CDR1 is LNHDA, CDR2 SQIVND (reference sequence). The germline V and J ends were trimmed by 6 bases and 2 bases, with 13 bases remaining between them. The CDR3 is made up of 14 amino acids. The CDR3 coding sequence is TGTGCCAGTAGATTCCGGGATACAAACTATGGCTACACCTTC. As protein: CASRFRDTNYGYTF.

This clone was observed a handful of times. This chain links TRBV11-2 with TRBJ2-1; TRBD2 matches 8 bases. CDR1 and CDR2 from the germline V gene are SGHAT and FQNNGV. The CDR3 runs 16 residues. V shed 5 bases and J 0 bases; nucleotides not matched to a gene: 6. CDR3 DNA: TGTGCCAGCAGCCGGCGGGGGGATTCCTCCTACAATGAGCAGTTCTTC. This codes for CASSRRGDSSYNEQFF.

The rearrangement joins TRBV6-5 to TRBJ1-6; 8 bases match TRBD1. The CDR3 runs 15 residues. Per germline, CDR1 MNHEY and CDR2 SVGAGI. J gave up 6 bases and V 7 bases, and 8 bases lay outside the gene matches. CDR3 sequence: CASMPDRAGNSPLHF. CDR3 coding DNA: TGTGCCAGCATGCCGGACAGGGCCGGTAATTCACCCCTCCACTTT.

The chain recombines TRBV28 with TRBJ1-1; possibly TRBD1 for D (6 bases). The V gene lost 7 bases and the J gene lost 0 bases, with 12 bases spanning the gap. The CDR3 is made up of 14 amino acids. Germline CDR1 and CDR2: MDHEN and SYDVKM. The CDR3 DNA follows: TGTGCCAGCAAGACAGGAGGTCTGAACACTGAAGCTTTCTTT. Amino acids: CASKTGGLNTEAFF.

The rearrangement uses TRBV5-6 and TRBJ1-4, with a tentative D call TRBD1 (5 bases). The ends were cut back, 4 bases at V and 8 bases at J, with 15 bases in the middle. CDR1 SGHDT and CDR2 YYEEEE come from the germline V gene. The CDR3 length is 14 residues. CDR3 sequence: CASSIGGASEKLFF. CDR3 in DNA: TGTGCCAGCAGCATCGGTGGGGCATCGGAAAAACTGTTTTTT.